The present TCR beta chain was sequenced within a study of T cell responses to AZD1222 COVID-19 vaccine. The study's findings and limits: Spike was spanned by vaccine-associated CD4 TCRs, with dominance at 160-218 and 743-854. When two AZD1222 doses had been given, Spike-specific TCR breadth and depth rose. Per reports, nearly half of all spike-specific TCRs target regions that are unmutated in variants.

Germline trimming cut 7 bases from V and 6 bases from J; bases unmatched to any gene: 4. There are 14 residues in the CDR3. Germline loops: CDR1 MNHEY, CDR2 SVGAGI. In the case of this clone: Its cognate antigen is unknown.

Profiled with immunoSEQ multiplex PCR; TCRdb holds only in-frame clones, not every one. The sample yields roughly 62,000 clones, roughly 80% seen once. The chain is built from TRBV6-5 and TRBJ2-2; 11 nucleotides agree with TRBD1. The sequenced sample was peripheral blood, obtained on day 0 of AZD1222 vaccination. This clonotype was obtained from an adult in good health. The CDR3 DNA sequence: TGTGCCAGCATCCCGGGACAGGGGGCCGGGGAGCTGTTTTTT. It yields the protein CASIPGQGAGELFF.